This paragraph covers one T cell receptor (beta chain) sequence. What it binds is not known. This record belongs to a study of T cells in localized non-small cell lung cancer. Findings of the study overall: Adjacent lung exhibited a median of around 60 among the 100 most abundant tumor clones. Density of T cells in blood, when higher, went with longer overall survival.

The method was immunoSEQ multiplex PCR; TCRdb's version includes in-frame clones alone and lacks a portion of them. In the table there are around 43,000 clones, 70% to 90% of which are singletons. The specimen was peripheral blood, collected before any cancer treatment. This TCR was sampled from a man between 18 and 49 years old with stage I lung adenocarcinoma.

The CDR3 loop is CASTERWGPGTGGYGYTF. CDR3 coding DNA: TGCGCCAGCACCGAGAGGTGGGGTCCCGGGACAGGGGGCTATGGCTACACCTTC. This rearrangement joins TRBV4-1 to TRBJ1-2; 11 nucleotides align to TRBD1. Germline loops: CDR1 MGHRA, CDR2 YSYEKL. This CDR3 has 18 amino acids. Trimming took 7 bases from V and 4 from J; bases not matched to a gene: 17.